This T cell receptor (beta chain) originates from a study of blood T cell repertoires in COVID-19. Ages ranged from about 18 to 89 years, with residence in about two dozen US areas. Profiled with immunoSEQ multiplex PCR; TCRdb holds only in-frame clones, not every one. There are fewer than 500,000 clones in the sample; over 75% occur only once, and more than 0.95% lies in the top ten. Per germline, CDR1 SQVTM and CDR2 ANQGSEA. V shed 7 bases and J shed 1 base, with 7 bases lying between them. This CDR3 region has 11 residues. Sequencing was performed on PBMCs or T cells enriched from blood (not recorded which). The source is a man aged 30 to 39 who had recovered from COVID-19. The chain employs TRBV29-1 and TRBJ1-2; D uncertain. The CDR3 DNA is TGCAGCGATACAGATAACTATGGCTACACCTTC. Translation gives CSDTDNYGYTF.